Below are 6 T cell receptor beta chains sequenced from a single sample in a study of shared clonotypes between healthy human individuals (dated by TCRdb to about 2020). Receptors were amplified or captured by the immunoSEQ multiplex PCR assay. This is the immuneACCESS table as TCRdb keeps it, with only in-frame sequences that have V and J called. A part of the clones is gone; compared with another copy, unresolved V genes explain less than half, and the rest is unexplained. This sample comprises about 1,900,000 clones, less than 95% of them detected only once. Jointly, the top ten make up 1% to 1.5% of the sample. CD8 naive samples consisted of CD45RO-negative cells that were positively selected for CCR7, yielding a CD45RA+CCR7+ population without TemRA cells. Specimen: naive CD8+ T cells sorted from blood. The cell subset or site label here, explained by the study, means: CD45RA+CCR7+. Receptor source: a man between 18 and 35 years old in good health.

The rearrangement uses TRBV29-1 and TRBJ2-1; either TRBD1 or TRBD2 may fit D (5 bases each). The germline V and J ends were trimmed by 5 bases and 0 bases, with 20 bases remaining between them. Germline V lookup: CDR1 SQVTM, CDR2 ANQGSEA. This CDR3 region has 17 residues. Written as DNA, the CDR3 is TGCAGCGTTTTATTCGTGGGTGAGGGGAGCTCCTACAATGAGCAGTTCTTC. Amino acids: CSVLFVGEGSSYNEQFF.

The CDR3 loop reads CASSLEDNQPETQYF. The CDR3 DNA reads TGTGCCAGCAGCTTGGAGGACAACCAGCCGGAGACCCAGTACTTC. This chain connects TRBV7-6 to TRBJ2-5; D may correspond to TRBD1 or TRBD2 (5 bases each). The CDR3 covers 15 residues. Deletions cut 3 bases from V and 5 bases from J, with 16 bases between. Per the germline V gene, CDR1 is SGHVS and CDR2 is FNYEAQ. The whole variable domain, filled in from reference TRBV7-6 and TRBJ2-5, reads GAGVSQSPRYKVTKRGQDVALRCDPISGHVSLYWYRQALGQGPEFLTYFNYEAQQDKSGLPNDRFSAERPEGSISTLTIQRTEQRDSAMYRCASSLEDNQPETQYFGPGTRLLVL.

The V gene is TRBV14, the J gene TRBJ2-1; no definite D call. CDR1 and CDR2 (germline): SGHDN, FVKESK. This CDR3 spans 13 amino acids. Trimming took off 0 bases at V and 9 bases at J, with 9 bases between the two ends. The CDR3 sequence is CASSQESWREQFF. The CDR3 bases are TGTGCCAGCAGCCAAGAATCCTGGCGTGAGCAGTTCTTC.

This clone was detected only once. The J gene is TRBJ2-7, the V gene TRBV13; D possibly corresponds to TRBD1 (5 bases). The V end lost 6 bases, the J end lost 0 bases, and 15 bases lay between the germline ends. The CDR3 runs 15 residues. The germline V gene encodes CDR1 PRHDT and CDR2 FYEKMQ (reference sequence). Here the CDR3 DNA reads TGTGCCAGCAGTCAAACACAGGTTCTCTCCTACGAGCAGTACTTC. Translation gives CASSQTQVLSYEQYF. Drawing the rest from reference TRBV13 and TRBJ2-7, the complete variable domain is AAGVIQSPRHLIKEKRETATLKCYPIPRHDTVYWYQQGPGQDPQFLISFYEKMQSDKGSIPDRFSAQQFSDYHSELNMSSLELGDSALYFCASSQTQVLSYEQYFGPGTRLTVT.

This rearrangement joins TRBV7-9 to TRBJ2-1; the D gene could be TRBD1 or TRBD2 (5 bases each). CDR3 length equals 14 residues. Germline values: CDR1 SEHNR, CDR2 FQNEAQ (reference sequence). V lost 5 bases and J lost 4, with 12 bases in between. This CDR3 is CASSGGPGYNEQFF. The CDR3 region has the DNA TGTGCCAGCAGCGGGGGACCGGGGTACAATGAGCAGTTCTTC.

This clone was seen just once. CDR3 region: CASSLDNGYEQYF. For the CDR3, the DNA is TGTGCCAGCAGCTTAGATAACGGATACGAGCAGTACTTC. The rearrangement uses TRBV11-3 and TRBJ2-7; D is unclear. V shed 0 bases and J shed 4 bases, with 7 bases lying between them. Germline CDR1 reads SGHNT; CDR2 reads YENEEA. The CDR3 has 13 amino acids.